One sample yielded the 4 T cell receptor beta chains listed below, sequenced in a study of T cells after yellow fever vaccination. MiXCR was run by TCRdb on the 5' RACE reads, yielding one entry per CDR3 protein. The sample carries approximately 330,000 distinct CDR3 sequences, roughly an eighth recorded once. Material: CD4+ T cells sorted from PBMCs, obtained 15 days after the yellow fever booster vaccination. The source is a young man who received the YFV17D yellow fever vaccine.

The chain combines TRBV24-1 with TRBJ1-5; D remains unclear. CDR1 and CDR2 (germline): KGHDR, SFDVKD. The CDR3 covers 13 residues. The V and J ends lost 9 bases and 5 bases respectively, with 13 bases between them. This CDR3 reads CATQEQPDQPQHF. The CDR3 DNA follows: TGTGCCACCCAGGAACAGCCAGATCAGCCCCAGCATTTT.

The chain carries TRBV6-2 or TRBV6-3 and TRBJ2-1; D perhaps matches TRBD1 (6 bases). CDR3 size: 17 residues. Germline V gene sequence: CDR1 MNHEY, CDR2 SVGEGT. V lost 4 bases and J 4 bases, leaving 20 bases between the germline ends. The CDR3 DNA is TGTGCCAGCAGTTCGATACGGACAGCCCACCTTTACAATGAGCAGTTCTTC. As protein: CASSSIRTAHLYNEQFF.

This clonotype came up a few times. The chain has TRBV12-3 or TRBV12-4 and TRBJ1-5; the D is unclear. Between the trimmed V and J ends, which lost 3 bases and 13 bases, there was a span of 13 bases. The CDR3 consists of 12 residues. The CDR3 is CASSFEVRLQHF. CDR3 bases: TGTGCCAGCAGTTTTGAAGTGAGACTACAGCATTTT.

This clonotype was seen only a few times. In DNA form, the CDR3 reads TGTGCCAGCAGCAGTGACAGACAAAGCGGAGGCTACACCTTC. Protein sequence: CASSSDRQSGGYTF. This chain joins TRBV6-5 and TRBJ1-2; possibly TRBD1 for D (5 bases). V was trimmed by 6 bases and J by 8 bases, leaving 19 bases between them. The CDR3 has 14 amino acids. The germline V gene encodes CDR1 MNHEY and CDR2 SVGAGI.